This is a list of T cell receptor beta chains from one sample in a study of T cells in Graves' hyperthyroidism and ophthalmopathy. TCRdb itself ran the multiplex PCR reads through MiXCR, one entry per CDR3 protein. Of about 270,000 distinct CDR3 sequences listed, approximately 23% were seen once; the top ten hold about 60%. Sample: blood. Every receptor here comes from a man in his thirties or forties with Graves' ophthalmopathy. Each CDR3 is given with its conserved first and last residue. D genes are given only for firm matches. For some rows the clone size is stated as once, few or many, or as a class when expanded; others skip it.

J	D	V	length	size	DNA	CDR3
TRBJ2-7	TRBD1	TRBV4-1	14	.	TGCGCCAGCAGCCAAGGACAGGGTTTATACGAGCAGTACTTC	CASSQGQGLYEQYF
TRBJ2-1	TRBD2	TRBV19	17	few	TGTGCCAGCCGGGACAGGGCGACTAGCGGGAGTCGGAATGAGCAGTTCTTC	CASRDRATSGSRNEQFF
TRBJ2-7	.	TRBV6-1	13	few	TGTGCCATCCACCGTGGCGAGTCCTACGAGCAGTACTTC	CAIHRGESYEQYF
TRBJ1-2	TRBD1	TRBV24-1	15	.	TGTGCCACCAGTGGGCCCGACAGGGGAAACTATGGCTACACCTTC	CATSGPDRGNYGYTF
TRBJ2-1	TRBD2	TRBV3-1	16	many	TGTGCCAGCAGCCAATTGACTAGCGGGAGGGCCAATGAGCAGTTCTTC	CASSQLTSGRANEQFF
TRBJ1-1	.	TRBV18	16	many	TGTGCCAGCTCACCACAAGCAGGGTGGGTAGAAACTGAAGCTTTCTTT	CASSPQAGWVETEAFF
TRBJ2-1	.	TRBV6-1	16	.	TGTGCCAGCTCCAGCGGCGGGGCCGAATCCTACAATGAGCAGTTCTTC	CASSSGGAESYNEQFF
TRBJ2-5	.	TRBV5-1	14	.	TGCGCCAGCAGCTTGGTGGGCAGCCTGGAGACCCAGTACTTC	CASSLVGSLETQYF
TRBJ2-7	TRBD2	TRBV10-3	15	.	TGTGCCATCAGTAATGGACTAGCGGGAAGGTACGAGCAGTACTTC	CAISNGLAGRYEQYF
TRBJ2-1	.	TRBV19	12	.	TGTGCCAGTAGTGTCACTTTCGGGGAGCAGTTCTTC	CASSVTFGEQFF
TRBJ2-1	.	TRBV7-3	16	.	TGTGCCAGCAGCTTTGGCCTTGGGGCTAGCGATGGTGAGCAGTTCTTC	CASSFGLGASDGEQFF
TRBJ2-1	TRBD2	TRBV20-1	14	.	TGCAGTGCTAGGACTAGCGGGTATTACAATGAGCAGTTCTTC	CSARTSGYYNEQFF
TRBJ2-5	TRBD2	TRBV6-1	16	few	TGTGCCAGCAGGATTCCGGGACTAGCGGAAAAAGAGACCCAGTACTTC	CASRIPGLAEKETQYF
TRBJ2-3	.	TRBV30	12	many	TGTGCCTGGAGGCAAGGCACAGATACGCAGTATTTT	CAWRQGTDTQYF
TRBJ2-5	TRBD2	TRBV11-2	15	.	TGTGCCAGCAGCGGAGGAAGCGGGGGCCGGGAGACCCAGTACTTC	CASSGGSGGRETQYF
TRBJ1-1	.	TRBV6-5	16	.	TGTGCCAGCAGTTACGGGGGGGCGACACTGAACACTGAAGCTTTCTTT	CASSYGGATLNTEAFF
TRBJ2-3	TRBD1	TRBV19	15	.	TGTGCCAGTAGTATCGGGACAGGGGGGCCAGATACGCAGTATTTT	CASSIGTGGPDTQYF
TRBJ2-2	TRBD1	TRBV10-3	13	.	TGTGCCAGCGGGACAGGGGGCATCGGGGAGCTGTTTTTT	CASGTGGIGELFF
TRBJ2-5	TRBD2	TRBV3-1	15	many	TGTGCCAGCCGGGGGGGCCTGGGAAAACAAGAGACCCAGTACTTC	CASRGGLGKQETQYF
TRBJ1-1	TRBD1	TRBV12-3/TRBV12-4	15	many	TGTGCCAGCAGTCAATCGGGACAGGGGAACACTGAAGCTTTCTTT	CASSQSGQGNTEAFF